This is a list of T cell receptor beta chains from one sample in a study of blood T cells in healthy people across ages. TCRdb re-called the 5' RACE reads through MiXCR, storing one row per CDR3 protein. In the table there are roughly 2 million distinct CDR3 sequences, about 49% of which are singletons. The sequenced sample was blood. The receptors come from a woman between 35 and 50 years old in good health. CDR3s include the opening cysteine and the closing phenylalanine or tryptophan. A D gene is named only where the DNA matches it firmly. Size is stated for part of the rows, as once, few or many counts, or as a class when the clone is expanded.

clone_size: few
cdr3_length: 14
d_call: -
j_call: TRBJ2-1
v_call: TRBV6-2/TRBV6-3
cdr3_nt: TGTGCCAGCAGTTTAACGTCCAAGGCCAATGAGCAGTTCTTC
cdr3_aa: CASSLTSKANEQFF

clone_size: -
cdr3_length: 16
d_call: TRBD1
j_call: TRBJ2-3
v_call: TRBV7-3
cdr3_nt: TGTGCCAGCAGCTTAACGGGGGGGACAGGGGCGGATACGCAGTATTTT
cdr3_aa: CASSLTGGTGADTQYF

clone_size: few
cdr3_length: 15
d_call: -
j_call: TRBJ2-7
v_call: TRBV21-1
cdr3_nt: TGTGCCAGCAGCAAAGGGAGGGGCCCCTCCTACGAGCAGTACTTC
cdr3_aa: CASSKGRGPSYEQYF

clone_size: -
cdr3_length: 16
d_call: TRBD1
j_call: TRBJ2-5
v_call: TRBV12-3/TRBV12-4
cdr3_nt: TGTGCCAGCAGTTCAGGACAGGGCGGGGTCCCAGAGACCCAGTACTTC
cdr3_aa: CASSSGQGGVPETQYF

clone_size: -
cdr3_length: 16
d_call: -
j_call: TRBJ2-1
v_call: TRBV5-1
cdr3_nt: TGCGCCAGCAGCTTGGTAACAGGGGCGGGGGCCAATGAGCAGTTCTTC
cdr3_aa: CASSLVTGAGANEQFF

clone_size: -
cdr3_length: 12
d_call: -
j_call: TRBJ2-3
v_call: TRBV7-3
cdr3_nt: TGTGCCAGCGGGAAGGGGGCAGATACGCAGTATTTT
cdr3_aa: CASGKGADTQYF

clone_size: -
cdr3_length: 15
d_call: -
j_call: TRBJ1-1
v_call: TRBV5-1
cdr3_nt: TGCGCCAGCAGCACGCAGGAGTTGGTGAACACTGAAGCTTTCTTT
cdr3_aa: CASSTQELVNTEAFF

clone_size: -
cdr3_length: 16
d_call: TRBD2
j_call: TRBJ2-1
v_call: TRBV6-2/TRBV6-3
cdr3_nt: TGTGCCAGCAGTCCTAGCAAACTAGCGGGGGACAATGAGCAGTTCTTC
cdr3_aa: CASSPSKLAGDNEQFF

clone_size: -
cdr3_length: 16
d_call: TRBD1
j_call: TRBJ2-5
v_call: TRBV27
cdr3_nt: TGTGCCAGCAGGCAACAGGGGGCGGGAACACAAGAGACCCAGTACTTC
cdr3_aa: CASRQQGAGTQETQYF

clone_size: few
cdr3_length: 16
d_call: -
j_call: TRBJ2-1
v_call: TRBV4-1
cdr3_nt: TGCGCCAGCAGCCAAGATGGGGCAGGGGTGTACAATGAGCAGTTCTTC
cdr3_aa: CASSQDGAGVYNEQFF

clone_size: -
cdr3_length: 18
d_call: -
j_call: TRBJ2-1
v_call: TRBV15
cdr3_nt: TGTGCCATCAGCGGGACTCCCGGACAGGCACACTCCTACAATGAGCAGTTCTTC
cdr3_aa: CAISGTPGQAHSYNEQFF

clone_size: few
cdr3_length: 16
d_call: -
j_call: TRBJ2-7
v_call: TRBV15
cdr3_nt: TGTGCCACCAGCAGAGTGAGGGCAGGGCCATCATACGAGCAGTACTTC
cdr3_aa: CATSRVRAGPSYEQYF

clone_size: -
cdr3_length: 19
d_call: TRBD1
j_call: TRBJ1-2
v_call: TRBV4-2
cdr3_nt: TGTGCCAGCAGCCAAGTTCCGACCTTTGATCAGGGGGCGCGGGGTGGCTACACCTTC
cdr3_aa: CASSQVPTFDQGARGGYTF

clone_size: -
cdr3_length: 16
d_call: TRBD2
j_call: TRBJ2-1
v_call: TRBV18
cdr3_nt: TGTGCCAGCTCACCAATCACGGGGGGGTCCTACAATGAGCAGTTCTTC
cdr3_aa: CASSPITGGSYNEQFF

clone_size: -
cdr3_length: 17
d_call: TRBD2
j_call: TRBJ2-7
v_call: TRBV4-1
cdr3_nt: TGCGCCAGCAGCCCCCTCCCCCCGGGACTAGTAACCTACGAGCAGTACTTC
cdr3_aa: CASSPLPPGLVTYEQYF

clone_size: few
cdr3_length: 12
d_call: -
j_call: TRBJ2-7
v_call: TRBV6-6
cdr3_nt: TGTGCCAGCAGTTACTCGGACAGCGAGCAGTACTTC
cdr3_aa: CASSYSDSEQYF

clone_size: few
cdr3_length: 15
d_call: -
j_call: TRBJ1-2
v_call: TRBV4-3
cdr3_nt: TGCGCCAGCAGCCAAGTGATCGGGATGGACTATGGCTACACCTTC
cdr3_aa: CASSQVIGMDYGYTF

clone_size: many
cdr3_length: 14
d_call: -
j_call: TRBJ1-2
v_call: TRBV4-3
cdr3_nt: TGTGCCAGCAGCCAAGATTTAGGGAACTATGGCTACACCTTC
cdr3_aa: CASSQDLGNYGYTF

clone_size: few
cdr3_length: 15
d_call: TRBD2
j_call: TRBJ2-7
v_call: TRBV11-2
cdr3_nt: TGTGCCAGCAGCTTAGGTGGGGACTACCTCTACGAGCAGTACTTC
cdr3_aa: CASSLGGDYLYEQYF

clone_size: few
cdr3_length: 14
d_call: -
j_call: TRBJ1-4
v_call: TRBV20-1
cdr3_nt: TGCAGTGCTAGGGGGGATGCAACTAATGAAAAACTGTTTTTT
cdr3_aa: CSARGDATNEKLFF

clone_size: -
cdr3_length: 15
d_call: -
j_call: TRBJ2-3
v_call: TRBV5-1
cdr3_nt: TGCGCCAGTGGCTTGGGGCAAAGAGGCACAGATACGCAGTATTTT
cdr3_aa: CASGLGQRGTDTQYF

clone_size: -
cdr3_length: 15
d_call: -
j_call: TRBJ2-7
v_call: TRBV20-1
cdr3_nt: TGCAGTGCTAGAGGTAGAGAGACTTACACCTACGAGCAGTACTTC
cdr3_aa: CSARGRETYTYEQYF

clone_size: few
cdr3_length: 14
d_call: -
j_call: TRBJ1-2
v_call: TRBV20-1
cdr3_nt: TGCAGTGCTAGAGATCTCGGCAGTAACTATGGCTACACCTTC
cdr3_aa: CSARDLGSNYGYTF

clone_size: -
cdr3_length: 17
d_call: TRBD1
j_call: TRBJ2-5
v_call: TRBV7-9
cdr3_nt: TGTGCCAGCAGCTTGGCCGACAGGGGGCGAACCCAAGAGACCCAGTACTTC
cdr3_aa: CASSLADRGRTQETQYF

clone_size: -
cdr3_length: 16
d_call: -
j_call: TRBJ1-6
v_call: TRBV4-3
cdr3_nt: TGCGCCAGCAGCCAAGAGTCTGGACACTATAATTCACCCCTCCACTTT
cdr3_aa: CASSQESGHYNSPLHF

clone_size: -
cdr3_length: 14
d_call: TRBD2
j_call: TRBJ2-7
v_call: TRBV27
cdr3_nt: TGTGCCAGCAACCAGGGAGGGGTGAACTACGAGCAGTACTTC
cdr3_aa: CASNQGGVNYEQYF

clone_size: -
cdr3_length: 13
d_call: TRBD1
j_call: TRBJ2-7
v_call: TRBV6-5
cdr3_nt: TGTGCCAGCAGATGTGGACAGGGAGGCGAGCAGTACTTC
cdr3_aa: CASRCGQGGEQYF

clone_size: -
cdr3_length: 16
d_call: -
j_call: TRBJ2-7
v_call: TRBV6-5
cdr3_nt: TGTGCCAGCAGTTACTCATTTAGCGTTACGGTCAATGAGCAGTACTTC
cdr3_aa: CASSYSFSVTVNEQYF

clone_size: few
cdr3_length: 16
d_call: TRBD1
j_call: TRBJ1-2
v_call: TRBV15
cdr3_nt: TGTGCCACCAGCAGGGCTGGGACAGGGGGAATGTATGGCTACACCTTC
cdr3_aa: CATSRAGTGGMYGYTF

clone_size: -
cdr3_length: 15
d_call: TRBD1
j_call: TRBJ1-4
v_call: TRBV5-1
cdr3_nt: TGCGCCAGCAGCTACTCCGGGACAGGGGAGGAAAAACTGTTTTTT
cdr3_aa: CASSYSGTGEEKLFF

clone_size: -
cdr3_length: 13
d_call: -
j_call: TRBJ1-2
v_call: TRBV6-6
cdr3_nt: TGTGCCAGCAACGACCGACGAACCTATGGCTACACCTTC
cdr3_aa: CASNDRRTYGYTF

clone_size: -
cdr3_length: 15
d_call: -
j_call: TRBJ1-5
v_call: TRBV7-2
cdr3_nt: TGTGCCAGCAGCTTAGGGGCCGGAGGGTATCAGCCCCAGCATTTT
cdr3_aa: CASSLGAGGYQPQHF

clone_size: few
cdr3_length: 16
d_call: TRBD1
j_call: TRBJ2-7
v_call: TRBV11-2
cdr3_nt: TGTGCCAGCAGCTTAGACCCCGGGACAGGTGGCTACGAGCAGTACTTC
cdr3_aa: CASSLDPGTGGYEQYF

clone_size: -
cdr3_length: 16
d_call: -
j_call: TRBJ2-3
v_call: TRBV4-1
cdr3_nt: TGCGCCAGCAGCCCCGGGGCAGGGGAGTCGACAGATACGCAGTATTTT
cdr3_aa: CASSPGAGESTDTQYF

clone_size: -
cdr3_length: 14
d_call: -
j_call: TRBJ2-3
v_call: TRBV20-1
cdr3_nt: TGCAGTGCCGCTCTACCATACAGGGATGGTACGCAGTATTTT
cdr3_aa: CSAALPYRDGTQYF

clone_size: -
cdr3_length: 15
d_call: -
j_call: TRBJ1-4
v_call: TRBV4-3
cdr3_nt: TGCGCCAGCAGCCAAGTGGGACCAGGGGATGAAAAACTGTTTTTT
cdr3_aa: CASSQVGPGDEKLFF

clone_size: -
cdr3_length: 17
d_call: TRBD2
j_call: TRBJ2-7
v_call: TRBV6-5
cdr3_nt: TGTGCCGGCAGTTATTCCGGGACTAGCGGGGCGTTATACGAGCAGTACTTC
cdr3_aa: CAGSYSGTSGALYEQYF

clone_size: -
cdr3_length: 16
d_call: -
j_call: TRBJ2-7
v_call: TRBV15
cdr3_nt: TGTGCCACCAGCAGAGATGTGAACGGAGCCTCCTACGAGCAGTACTTC
cdr3_aa: CATSRDVNGASYEQYF

clone_size: few
cdr3_length: 14
d_call: -
j_call: TRBJ2-3
v_call: TRBV7-9
cdr3_nt: TGTGCCAGCAGCTTACTACAGATCACAGATACGCAGTATTTT
cdr3_aa: CASSLLQITDTQYF

clone_size: few
cdr3_length: 13
d_call: -
j_call: TRBJ2-5
v_call: TRBV10-1
cdr3_nt: TGCGCCAGCAGTGAGTCGAGCCGGGAGACCCAGTACTTC
cdr3_aa: CASSESSRETQYF

clone_size: few
cdr3_length: 15
d_call: -
j_call: TRBJ2-6
v_call: TRBV13
cdr3_nt: TGTGCCAGCAGCGCGCTAGGGTCTGGGGCCAACGTCCTGACTTTC
cdr3_aa: CASSALGSGANVLTF

clone_size: few
cdr3_length: 16
d_call: TRBD2
j_call: TRBJ2-3
v_call: TRBV10-2
cdr3_nt: TGCGCCAGCCAACTGGGGGCGGGGGGTAGCACAGATACGCAGTATTTT
cdr3_aa: CASQLGAGGSTDTQYF

clone_size: -
cdr3_length: 12
d_call: -
j_call: TRBJ2-3
v_call: TRBV29-1
cdr3_nt: TGCAGCGTGGGTGAAAGCACAGATACGCAGTATTTT
cdr3_aa: CSVGESTDTQYF

clone_size: -
cdr3_length: 15
d_call: TRBD2
j_call: TRBJ2-1
v_call: TRBV18
cdr3_nt: TGTGCCAGCCCACCCAGCACTAGCGAATACAATGAGCAGTTCTTC
cdr3_aa: CASPPSTSEYNEQFF

clone_size: few
cdr3_length: 15
d_call: TRBD2
j_call: TRBJ2-1
v_call: TRBV20-1
cdr3_nt: TGCAGTGCTAGAGATGGAGCGGGGGGGCCCAATGAGCAGTTCTTC
cdr3_aa: CSARDGAGGPNEQFF

clone_size: -
cdr3_length: 20
d_call: TRBD1
j_call: TRBJ1-2
v_call: TRBV4-2
cdr3_nt: TGTGCCAGCAGCCAAGGGTCTCGCGGGACAGGCAACCGTGAGACCTATGGCTACACCTTC
cdr3_aa: CASSQGSRGTGNRETYGYTF

clone_size: -
cdr3_length: 14
d_call: -
j_call: TRBJ1-2
v_call: TRBV28
cdr3_nt: TGTGCCAGCAGTTTCGCAGGGAATGCCTATGGCTACACCTTC
cdr3_aa: CASSFAGNAYGYTF

clone_size: few
cdr3_length: 15
d_call: -
j_call: TRBJ2-7
v_call: TRBV6-6
cdr3_nt: TGTGCCACCACCCACTCGGTAGGATGGTCCTACGAGCAGTACTTC
cdr3_aa: CATTHSVGWSYEQYF